The clone carrying this TCR beta chain has more than one count but fewer than ten. Its antigen remains unidentified. One entry per CDR3 protein results from TCRdb running MiXCR on the 5' RACE reads. The sample lists 250,000 to 350,000 distinct CDR3 sequences, roughly 9.7% occurring once. Germline lookup yields CDR1 DFQATT and CDR2 SNEGSKA (reference sequence). This CDR3 has 15 residues. Trimming stripped 0 bases from V and 0 bases from J, with 12 bases between. This entry belongs to a study of identical twins. Findings and caveats of the study: One should note that invariant MAIT and iNKT cells could partly confound zero-insertion analyses.

These data were also filed under a second study, of yellow fever vaccine responses in identical twins.

The TCR comes from a woman between 18 and 29 years old in good health. V and J are TRBV20-1 and TRBJ2-7, with D unclear. Sequenced material: CD8+ T cells sorted from blood. The CDR3 region is CSARDNELGSYEQYF. The CDR3 DNA follows: TGCAGTGCTAGAGATAACGAGCTAGGCTCCTACGAGCAGTACTTC.